This T cell receptor (beta chain) was recovered during a study of shared clonotypes between healthy human individuals. A single count supports this clone. Assay: immunoSEQ multiplex PCR; the TCRdb copy retains only in-frame clones and omits some. Of about 2 million clones listed, 90% to 95% are singletons. The V and J ends lost 8 bases and 13 bases respectively, with 17 bases between them. CDR1 is SEHNR and CDR2 is FQNEAQ in the germline V gene (reference sequence). CDR3 length: 11 amino acids. The material sequenced was naive CD4+ T cells sorted from blood. The subset is: CD45RA+ positively selected. The clonotype was recovered from a young man in good health. The chain is built from TRBV7-9 and TRBJ1-2; D not certain. Written as DNA, the CDR3 is TGTGCCAGCTCATACAAAGGGCGGACCACCTTC. Translating it yields CASSYKGRTTF.